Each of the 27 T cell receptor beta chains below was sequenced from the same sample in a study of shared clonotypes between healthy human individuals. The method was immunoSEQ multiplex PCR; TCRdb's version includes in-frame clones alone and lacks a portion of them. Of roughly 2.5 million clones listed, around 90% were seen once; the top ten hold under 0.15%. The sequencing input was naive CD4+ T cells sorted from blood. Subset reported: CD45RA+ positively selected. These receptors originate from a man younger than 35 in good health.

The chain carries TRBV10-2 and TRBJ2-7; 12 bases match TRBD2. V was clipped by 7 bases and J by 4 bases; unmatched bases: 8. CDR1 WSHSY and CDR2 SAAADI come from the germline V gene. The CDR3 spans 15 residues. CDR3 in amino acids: CASTRLAGDMYEQYF. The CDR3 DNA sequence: TGCGCCAGCACCAGACTAGCGGGAGATATGTACGAGCAGTACTTC.

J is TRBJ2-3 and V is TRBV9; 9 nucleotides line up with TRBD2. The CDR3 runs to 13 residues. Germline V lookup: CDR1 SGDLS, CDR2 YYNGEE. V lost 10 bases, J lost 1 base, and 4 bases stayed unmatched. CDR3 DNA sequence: TGTGCCTGGCGGACTAGCGGCACAGATACGCAGTATTTT. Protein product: CAWRTSGTDTQYF.

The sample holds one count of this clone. The CDR3 coding sequence is TGTGCCAGCAGTTCGTCGGGACAGGGGTTATACAATGAGCAGTTCTTC. As protein: CASSSSGQGLYNEQFF. The chain uses TRBV27 and TRBJ2-1, with TRBD1 matching over 10 bases. The CDR3 spans 16 residues. Looked up from germline, CDR1 is MNHEY and CDR2 is SMNVEV (reference sequence). The V gene end was trimmed by 4 bases and the J gene end by 4 bases; junction bases not matched to a gene: 7.

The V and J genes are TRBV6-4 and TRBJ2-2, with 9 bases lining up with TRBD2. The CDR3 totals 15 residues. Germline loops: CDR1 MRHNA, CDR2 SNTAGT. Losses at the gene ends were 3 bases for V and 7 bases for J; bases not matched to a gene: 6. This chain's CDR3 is CASSEVAGVGGELFF. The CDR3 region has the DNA TGTGCCAGCAGTGAAGTAGCGGGGGTTGGCGGGGAGCTGTTTTTT.

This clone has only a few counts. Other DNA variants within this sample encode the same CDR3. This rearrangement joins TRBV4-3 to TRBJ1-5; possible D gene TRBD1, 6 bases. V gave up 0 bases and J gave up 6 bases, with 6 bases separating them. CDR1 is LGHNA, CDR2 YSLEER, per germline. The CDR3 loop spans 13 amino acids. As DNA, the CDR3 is TGCGCCAGCAGCCAAGACAGGGGTCAGCCCCAGCATTTT. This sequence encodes CASSQDRGQPQHF.

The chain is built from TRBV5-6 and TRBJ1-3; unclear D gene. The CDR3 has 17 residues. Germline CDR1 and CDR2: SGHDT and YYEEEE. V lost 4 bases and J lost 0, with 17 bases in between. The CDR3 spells CASSGRLGGSSGNTIYF. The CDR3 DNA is TGTGCCAGCAGCGGCCGGCTGGGCGGCTCCTCTGGAAACACCATATATTTT.

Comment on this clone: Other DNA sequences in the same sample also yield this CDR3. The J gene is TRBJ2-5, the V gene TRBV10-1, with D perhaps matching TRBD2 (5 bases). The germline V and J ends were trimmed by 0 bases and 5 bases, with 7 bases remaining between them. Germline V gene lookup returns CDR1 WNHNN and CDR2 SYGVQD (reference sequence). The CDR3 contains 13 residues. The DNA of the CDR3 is TGCGCCAGCAGTGAGTCGGGCGGGGAGACCCAGTACTTC. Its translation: CASSESGGETQYF.

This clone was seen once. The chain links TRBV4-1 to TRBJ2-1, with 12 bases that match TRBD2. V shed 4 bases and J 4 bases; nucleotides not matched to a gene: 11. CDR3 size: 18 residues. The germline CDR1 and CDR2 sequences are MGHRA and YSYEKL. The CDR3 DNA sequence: TGCGCCAGCAGCCGAGCGACACCTAGCGGGGGGGCGTACAATGAGCAGTTCTTC. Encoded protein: CASSRATPSGGAYNEQFF.

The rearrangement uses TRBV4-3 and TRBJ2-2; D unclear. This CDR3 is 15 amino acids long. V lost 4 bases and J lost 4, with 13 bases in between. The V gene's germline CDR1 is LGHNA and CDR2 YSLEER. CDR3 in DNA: TGCGCCAGCAGCCCCTCCTCTTCTTTCACCGGGGAGCTGTTTTTT. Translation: CASSPSSSFTGELFF.

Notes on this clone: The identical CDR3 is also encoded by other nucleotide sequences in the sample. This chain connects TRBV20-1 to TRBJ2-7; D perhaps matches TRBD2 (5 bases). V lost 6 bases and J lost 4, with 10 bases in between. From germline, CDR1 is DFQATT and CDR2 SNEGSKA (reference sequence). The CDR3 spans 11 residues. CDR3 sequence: CSARTSYEQYF. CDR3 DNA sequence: TGCAGTGCCCGGACTTCTTACGAGCAGTACTTC.

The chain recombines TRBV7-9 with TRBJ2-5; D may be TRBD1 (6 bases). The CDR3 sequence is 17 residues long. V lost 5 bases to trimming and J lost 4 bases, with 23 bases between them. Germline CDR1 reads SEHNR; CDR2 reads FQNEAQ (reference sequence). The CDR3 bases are TGTGCCAGCAGCCCGAGACAAGCGAGACAGGTTTCAGAGACCCAGTACTTC. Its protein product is CASSPRQARQVSETQYF.

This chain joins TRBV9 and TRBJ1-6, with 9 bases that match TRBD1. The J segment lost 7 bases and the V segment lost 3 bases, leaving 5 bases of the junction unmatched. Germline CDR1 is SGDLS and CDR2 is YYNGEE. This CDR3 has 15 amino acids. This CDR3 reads CASSGGQGPNSPLHF. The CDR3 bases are TGTGCCAGCAGCGGGGGACAGGGACCCAATTCACCCCTCCACTTT.

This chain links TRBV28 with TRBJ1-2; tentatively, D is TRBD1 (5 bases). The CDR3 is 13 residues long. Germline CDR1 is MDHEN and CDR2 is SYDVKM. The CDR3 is CAYSRGSNYGYTF. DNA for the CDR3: TGTGCATATTCTCGGGGGTCGAACTATGGCTACACCTTC.

The CDR3 DNA sequence: TGTGCCTGGACCCTGGGCTCTGGGGCCAACGTCCTGACTTTC. It is translated as CAWTLGSGANVLTF. The chain uses TRBV30 and TRBJ2-6; D is undetermined. Trimming removed 4 bases at V and 0 bases at J, with 7 bases between. This CDR3 is 14 amino acids long. The germline V gene has CDR1 GTSNPN and CDR2 SVGIG (reference sequence).

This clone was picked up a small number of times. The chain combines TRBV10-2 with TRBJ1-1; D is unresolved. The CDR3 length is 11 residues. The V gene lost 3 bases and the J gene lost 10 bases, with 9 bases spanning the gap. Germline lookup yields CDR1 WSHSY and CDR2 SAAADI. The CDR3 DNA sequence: TGCGCCAGCAGTGAACTTGATCGAGCTTTCTTT. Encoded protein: CASSELDRAFF.

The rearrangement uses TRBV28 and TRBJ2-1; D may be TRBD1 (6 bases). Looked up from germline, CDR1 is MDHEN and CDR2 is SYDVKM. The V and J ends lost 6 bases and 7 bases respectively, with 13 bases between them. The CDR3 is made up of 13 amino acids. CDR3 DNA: TGTGCCAGCAGCGTTGGGGGCCTAAATGAGCAGTTCTTC. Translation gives CASSVGGLNEQFF.

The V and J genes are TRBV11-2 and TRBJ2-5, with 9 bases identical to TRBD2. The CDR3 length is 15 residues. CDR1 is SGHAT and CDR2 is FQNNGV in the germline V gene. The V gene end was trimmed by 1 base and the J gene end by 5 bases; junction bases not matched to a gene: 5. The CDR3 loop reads CASSLAPSGVETQYF. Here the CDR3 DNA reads TGTGCCAGCAGCTTAGCGCCTAGCGGGGTGGAGACCCAGTACTTC.

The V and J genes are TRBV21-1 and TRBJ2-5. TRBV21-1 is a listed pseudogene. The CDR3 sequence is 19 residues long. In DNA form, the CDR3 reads TGTGCCAGCAGCAAAGCCATGGGACCACCCCCAGTCGGAGGAGAGACCCAGTACTTC. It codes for CASSKAMGPPPVGGETQYF.

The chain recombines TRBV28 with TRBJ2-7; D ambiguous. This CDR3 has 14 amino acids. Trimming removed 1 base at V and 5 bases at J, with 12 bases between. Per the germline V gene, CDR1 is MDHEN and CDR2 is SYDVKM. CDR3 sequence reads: CASSLSVGFDEQYF. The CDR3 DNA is TGTGCCAGCAGTTTATCCGTGGGGTTCGACGAGCAGTACTTC.

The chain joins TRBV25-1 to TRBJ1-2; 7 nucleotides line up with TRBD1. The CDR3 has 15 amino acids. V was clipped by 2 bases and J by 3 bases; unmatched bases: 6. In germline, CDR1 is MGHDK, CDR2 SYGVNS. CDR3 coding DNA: TGTGCCAGCAGTGAACGACAGGGAGCTTACTATGGCTACACCTTC. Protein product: CASSERQGAYYGYTF.

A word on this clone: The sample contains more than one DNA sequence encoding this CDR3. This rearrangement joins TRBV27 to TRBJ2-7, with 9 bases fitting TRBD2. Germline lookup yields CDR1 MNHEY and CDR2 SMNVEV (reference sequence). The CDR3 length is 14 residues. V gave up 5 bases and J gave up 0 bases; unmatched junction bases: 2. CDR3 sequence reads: CASSRSGGSYEQYF. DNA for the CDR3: TGTGCCAGCAGTCGTAGCGGGGGCTCCTACGAGCAGTACTTC.

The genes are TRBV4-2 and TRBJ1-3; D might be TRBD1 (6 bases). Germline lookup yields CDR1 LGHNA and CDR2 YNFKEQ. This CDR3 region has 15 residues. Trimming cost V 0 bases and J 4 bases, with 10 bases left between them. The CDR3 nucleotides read TGTGCCAGCAGCCAAGAGAGGGGGGTCGGAAACACCATATATTTT. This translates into CASSQERGVGNTIYF.

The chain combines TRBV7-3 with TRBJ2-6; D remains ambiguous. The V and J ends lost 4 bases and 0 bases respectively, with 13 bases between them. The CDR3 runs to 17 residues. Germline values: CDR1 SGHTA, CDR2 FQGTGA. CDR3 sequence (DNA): TGTGCCAGCAGCTCCGGGCAGGTTTTCTCTGGGGCCAACGTCCTGACTTTC. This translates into CASSSGQVFSGANVLTF.

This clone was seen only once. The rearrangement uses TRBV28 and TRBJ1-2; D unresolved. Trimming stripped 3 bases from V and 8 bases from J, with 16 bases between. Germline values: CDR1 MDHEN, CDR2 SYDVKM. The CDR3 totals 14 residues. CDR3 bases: TGTGCCAGCAGTTTCAATCTCGTATTGGGGGGCTACACCTTC. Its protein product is CASSFNLVLGGYTF.

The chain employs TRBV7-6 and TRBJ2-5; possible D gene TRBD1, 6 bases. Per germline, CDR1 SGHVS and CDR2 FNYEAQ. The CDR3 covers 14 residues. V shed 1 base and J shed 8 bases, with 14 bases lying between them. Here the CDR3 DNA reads TGTGCCAGCAGCTTAGGGACAGCCACTCTTACCCAGTACTTC. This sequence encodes CASSLGTATLTQYF.

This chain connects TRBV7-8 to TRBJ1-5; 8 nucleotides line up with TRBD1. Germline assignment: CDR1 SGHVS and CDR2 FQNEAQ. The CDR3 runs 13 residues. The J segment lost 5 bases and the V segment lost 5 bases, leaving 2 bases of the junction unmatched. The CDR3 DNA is TGTGCCAGCAGCGTGACAGGGGATCAGCCCCAGCATTTT. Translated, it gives CASSVTGDQPQHF.

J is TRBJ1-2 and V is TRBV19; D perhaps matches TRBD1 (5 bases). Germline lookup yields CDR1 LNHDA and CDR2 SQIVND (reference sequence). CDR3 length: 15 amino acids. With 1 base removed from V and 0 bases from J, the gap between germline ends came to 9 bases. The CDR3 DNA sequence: TGTGCCAGTAGTATAGCCGGGACGACTAACTATGGCTACACCTTC. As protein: CASSIAGTTNYGYTF.